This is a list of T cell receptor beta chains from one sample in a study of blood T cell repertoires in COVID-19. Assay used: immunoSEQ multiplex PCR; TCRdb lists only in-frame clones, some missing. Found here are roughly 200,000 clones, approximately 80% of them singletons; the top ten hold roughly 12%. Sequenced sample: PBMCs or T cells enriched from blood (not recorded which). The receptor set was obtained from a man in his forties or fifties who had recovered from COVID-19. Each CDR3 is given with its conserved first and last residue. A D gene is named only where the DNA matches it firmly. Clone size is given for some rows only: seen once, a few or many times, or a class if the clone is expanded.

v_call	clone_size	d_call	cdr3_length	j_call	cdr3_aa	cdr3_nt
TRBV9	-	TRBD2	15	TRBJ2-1	CASSVTSGVNNEQFF	TGTGCCAGCAGCGTTACTAGCGGGGTTAACAATGAGCAGTTCTTC
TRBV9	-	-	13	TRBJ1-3	CASQQEPGNTIYF	TGTGCCAGTCAGCAGGAACCTGGAAACACCATATATTTT
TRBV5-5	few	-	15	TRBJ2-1	CASSSRRERSNEQFF	TGTGCCAGCAGCTCACGGAGGGAGAGGAGCAATGAGCAGTTCTTC
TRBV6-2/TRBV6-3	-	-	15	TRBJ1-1	CASSPHLAGNTEAFF	TGTGCCAGCAGTCCCCACCTCGCAGGGAACACTGAAGCTTTCTTT
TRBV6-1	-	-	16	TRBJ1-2	CASSEALVTVSYGYTF	TGTGCCAGCAGTGAAGCGCTTGTGACAGTTAGTTATGGCTACACCTTC
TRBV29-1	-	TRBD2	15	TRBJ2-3	CSVNLAGVGTDTQYF	TGCAGCGTTAACCTAGCGGGAGTGGGGACAGATACGCAGTATTTT
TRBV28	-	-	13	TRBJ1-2	CASSLAQNYGYTF	TGTGCCAGCAGTTTGGCACAAAACTATGGCTACACCTTC
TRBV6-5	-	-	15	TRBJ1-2	CAGSPGPGLLYGYTF	TGTGCCGGCTCACCTGGACCGGGACTCCTCTATGGCTACACCTTC
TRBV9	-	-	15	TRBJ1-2	CASSNHGGIGVGYTF	TGTGCCAGCAGCAATCATGGAGGAATCGGGGTGGGCTACACCTTC
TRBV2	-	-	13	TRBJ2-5	CASSGGRVETQYF	TGTGCCAGCAGTGGGGGCAGGGTCGAGACCCAGTACTTC
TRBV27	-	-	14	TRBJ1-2	CASSLQGRDYGYTF	TGTGCCAGCAGTTTACAGGGAAGGGACTATGGCTACACCTTC
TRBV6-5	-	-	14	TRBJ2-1	CASRRTEDYNEQFF	TGTGCCAGCAGAAGGACAGAGGATTACAATGAGCAGTTCTTC
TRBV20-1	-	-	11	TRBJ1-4	CSAGGREKLFF	TGCAGTGCAGGGGGTAGGGAAAAACTGTTTTTT
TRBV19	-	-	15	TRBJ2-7	CASSMWAGLAYEQYF	TGTGCCAGTAGTATGTGGGCAGGGCTGGCCTACGAGCAGTACTTC
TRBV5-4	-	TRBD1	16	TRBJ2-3	CASSSGTVPLTDTQYF	TGTGCCAGCAGCTCAGGGACAGTCCCTCTCACAGATACGCAGTATTTT
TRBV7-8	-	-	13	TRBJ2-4	CASSLPDRGIQYF	TGTGCCAGCAGCCTTCCGGACCGGGGCATTCAGTACTTC
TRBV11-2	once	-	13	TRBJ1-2	CASSPGGDYGYTF	TGTGCCAGCAGCCCGGGAGGAGACTATGGCTACACCTTC
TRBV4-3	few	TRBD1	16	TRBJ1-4	CASSHVVGQGAEKLFF	TGCGCCAGCAGCCACGTAGTAGGACAGGGCGCTGAAAAACTGTTTTTT
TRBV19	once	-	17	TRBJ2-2	CASTSGVAQTGTGELFF	TGTGCCAGTACCTCAGGGGTAGCGCAGACGGGCACCGGGGAGCTGTTTTTT
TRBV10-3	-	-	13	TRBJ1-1	CAISGGDWTEAFF	TGTGCCATCAGTGGGGGAGATTGGACTGAAGCTTTCTTT
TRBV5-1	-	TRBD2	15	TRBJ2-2	CASSLLAGDTGELFF	TGCGCCAGCAGCTTGTTAGCGGGAGACACCGGGGAGCTGTTTTTT
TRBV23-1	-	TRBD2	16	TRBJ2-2	CASSTSGRNRAGELFF	TGCGCCAGCAGCACTAGCGGGAGGAATAGGGCCGGGGAGCTGTTTTTT